These T cell receptor beta chains were read from a single sample in a study of T cells in Graves' hyperthyroidism and ophthalmopathy. TCRdb redid the calling of the multiplex PCR reads with MiXCR, one entry per CDR3 protein. The top ten clones hold more than 30% of a sample with approximately 690,000 distinct CDR3 sequences, less than 25% of them seen once. Input material: blood. These receptors were taken from a man aged 30 to 39 with Graves' ophthalmopathy. The CDR3 runs from the conserved cysteine through the conserved F or W. A D gene is named only where the DNA matches it firmly. The size of a clone is reported for some rows only, either as once, few or many, or as a class for expanded clones.

d_call: NA; v_call: TRBV20-1; clone_size: NA; j_call: TRBJ2-7; cdr3_aa: CSARDCEGPGGCEQYF; cdr3_nt: TGCAGTGCTAGAGATTGCGAGGGACCTGGAGGCTGCGAGCAGTACTTC
d_call: TRBD1; v_call: TRBV30; clone_size: once; j_call: TRBJ1-1; cdr3_aa: CAWGTGPLPAFF; cdr3_nt: TGTGCCTGGGGGACAGGGCCCCTGCCAGCTTTCTTT
d_call: NA; v_call: TRBV20-1; clone_size: NA; j_call: TRBJ1-6; cdr3_aa: CSARDTRDSPLHF; cdr3_nt: TGCAGTGCTAGGGACACCCGAGATTCACCCCTCCACTTT
d_call: TRBD1; v_call: TRBV27; clone_size: NA; j_call: TRBJ2-6; cdr3_aa: CASSPRKPGQGSGANVLTF; cdr3_nt: TGTGCCAGCAGTCCCAGGAAGCCGGGACAGGGGTCCGGGGCCAACGTCCTGACTTTC
d_call: NA; v_call: TRBV7-3; clone_size: NA; j_call: TRBJ2-5; cdr3_aa: CASSLKGSHQETQYF; cdr3_nt: TGTGCCAGCAGCTTAAAGGGTAGCCACCAAGAGACCCAGTACTTC
d_call: NA; v_call: TRBV7-8; clone_size: many; j_call: TRBJ2-3; cdr3_aa: CASSLGPRSDTQYF; cdr3_nt: TGTGCCAGCAGCTTAGGTCCTAGATCAGATACGCAGTATTTT
d_call: TRBD2; v_call: TRBV6-6; clone_size: few; j_call: TRBJ2-7; cdr3_aa: CASSYSWEGYEQYF; cdr3_nt: TGTGCCAGCAGTTACTCTTGGGAGGGCTACGAGCAGTACTTC
d_call: TRBD2; v_call: TRBV20-1; clone_size: many; j_call: TRBJ2-7; cdr3_aa: CSAVAGGVYEQYF; cdr3_nt: TGCAGTGCCGTAGCGGGAGGGGTCTACGAGCAGTACTTC
d_call: TRBD2; v_call: TRBV4-1; clone_size: few; j_call: TRBJ2-7; cdr3_aa: CASSHILADSYEQYF; cdr3_nt: TGCGCCAGCAGCCACATACTAGCGGATTCCTACGAGCAGTACTTC
d_call: NA; v_call: TRBV5-5; clone_size: few; j_call: TRBJ1-5; cdr3_aa: CASSLEPRYSNQPQHF; cdr3_nt: TGTGCCAGCAGCTTGGAGCCGCGCTATAGCAATCAGCCCCAGCATTTT
d_call: NA; v_call: TRBV28; clone_size: few; j_call: TRBJ2-1; cdr3_aa: CASTPLGSSYNEQFF; cdr3_nt: TGTGCCAGCACCCCTCTGGGGAGCTCCTACAATGAGCAGTTCTTC
d_call: NA; v_call: TRBV7-2; clone_size: many; j_call: TRBJ1-1; cdr3_aa: CASSLSGGLSGGALRTEAFF; cdr3_nt: TGTGCCAGCAGCTTATCGGGTGGGTTGTCGGGGGGCGCCTTGAGGACTGAAGCTTTCTTT
d_call: NA; v_call: TRBV7-2; clone_size: few; j_call: TRBJ2-7; cdr3_aa: CAGGNGYEQYF; cdr3_nt: TGTGCCGGCGGGAATGGGTACGAGCAGTACTTC
d_call: NA; v_call: TRBV5-1; clone_size: few; j_call: TRBJ2-2; cdr3_aa: CASSLSGGSTPGKLFF; cdr3_nt: TGCGCCAGCAGCTTGTCGGGGGGCTCTACACCGGGGAAGCTGTTTTTT
d_call: NA; v_call: TRBV5-5; clone_size: few; j_call: TRBJ1-3; cdr3_aa: CASSLVATASGNTIYF; cdr3_nt: TGTGCCAGCAGCTTGGTCGCGACAGCCTCTGGAAACACCATATATTTT
d_call: TRBD2; v_call: TRBV15; clone_size: few; j_call: TRBJ2-7; cdr3_aa: CATSSTPTSGRPYEQYF; cdr3_nt: TGTGCCACCAGCAGTACTCCCACTAGCGGGAGGCCCTACGAGCAGTACTTC
d_call: NA; v_call: TRBV7-2; clone_size: many; j_call: TRBJ2-7; cdr3_aa: CASSPTTGSLEQYF; cdr3_nt: TGTGCCAGCAGCCCGACGACAGGAAGTTTGGAGCAGTACTTC
d_call: NA; v_call: TRBV5-5; clone_size: few; j_call: TRBJ2-5; cdr3_aa: CASSLAAQTVGETQYF; cdr3_nt: TGTGCCAGCAGCTTGGCGGCACAGACCGTTGGGGAGACCCAGTACTTC